The TCR beta chain described here comes from a study of T cells in women clearing cervical HPV infection. The wider study: Women with histologically confirmed HPV16-related CIN3 or worse, 2 with invasive cancer, served as cases. Blood came at first lesion visit for cases, post-clearance for controls. Control women cleared a single incident HPV16 infection within 12 months. Findings and caveats of the study: CIN3+ cases had significantly higher TCR richness than controls; evenness did not differ.

The junction had 9 bases not matched to a gene; V was cut back by 6 bases and J by 8 bases. This CDR3 comprises 14 residues. The germline V gene encodes CDR1 DFQATT and CDR2 SNEGSKA (reference sequence). Clones were read by immunoSEQ multiplex PCR, and TCRdb kept only the in-frame ones, dropping some. The sample shows about 23,000 clones, and less than 3% sits with its ten largest clones. A word on this clone: Its matching antigen is unknown. With the read ending 3 residues before the CDR3 end, the germline J gene is used to fill in that end.

This clonotype originated in a woman aged 18 to 75 with a cervical HPV16 infection that either progressed to CIN3+ or cleared (not recorded which). Sequenced: blood buffy coat. This rearrangement joins TRBV20-1 to TRBJ2-1; 11 bases map to TRBD2. CDR3 sequence: CSAKKLAGEDEQFF. The CDR3 DNA, read in part, is TGCAGTGCCAAAAAACTAGCGGGAGAAGATGAG.